This is a list of T cell receptor beta chains from one sample in a study of T-cell reconstitution after alpha-beta-depleted transplantation in children. A single record per CDR3 protein comes from TCRdb applying MiXCR to the PCR reads. The sample contains a few hundred thousand distinct CDR3 sequences, about a tenth of which appear only once. Sequences were derived from PBMCs from the stem cell graft donor, sampled from the stem cell graft. The receptors were gathered from a human donor who donated a stem cell graft to a child with acute myeloid leukemia. CDR3s include the opening cysteine and the closing phenylalanine or tryptophan. A D gene is named only where the DNA matches it firmly. Expanded clones are given a class, and other clones once, few, many or no size at all.

TRBV7-2,NA,NA,TRBJ1-2,TGTGCCAGCAGCTTCCAAGGTCCCCCAGGACTCTATGGCTACACCTTC,CASSFQGPPGLYGYTF
TRBV9,many,NA,TRBJ2-1,TGTGCCAGCAGCGCCGGGTCGGACGAGGTTATTGAGCAGTTCTTC,CASSAGSDEVIEQFF
TRBV6-2/TRBV6-3,many,NA,TRBJ2-3,TGTGCCAGCAGTTACGGGGACTTCACGAAGAATACGCAGTATTTT,CASSYGDFTKNTQYF
TRBV12-3/TRBV12-4,many,NA,TRBJ2-5,TGTGCCAGCAGTTCCCAGAGGGGGCAAGAGACCCAGTACTTC,CASSSQRGQETQYF
TRBV5-1,NA,NA,TRBJ1-2,TGCGCCAGCAGCTTGGGTCAGAGGTATGGCTACACCTTC,CASSLGQRYGYTF
TRBV7-7,NA,TRBD1,TRBJ2-1,TGTGCTAGCAGCCCAGGACAGGGTCGGAGCACTTACAATGAGCAGTTCTTC,CASSPGQGRSTYNEQFF
TRBV5-6,many,NA,TRBJ2-2,TGTGCCAGCAGCGGCCCGAACACCGGGGAGCTGTTTTTT,CASSGPNTGELFF
TRBV5-8,many,NA,TRBJ1-5,TGTGCCAGCAGCTTCAAGGTGGCTGGTAATCAGCCCCAGCATTTT,CASSFKVAGNQPQHF
TRBV20-1,few,TRBD1,TRBJ2-2,TGCAGTGCCACAAAAGCTCCGGGACAGGGGATCACCGGGGAGCTGTTTTTT,CSATKAPGQGITGELFF
TRBV5-1,few,TRBD1,TRBJ2-3,TGCGCCAGCAGCTTTCCGGGACAGGGGATAGATACGCAGTATTTT,CASSFPGQGIDTQYF
TRBV20-1,NA,TRBD2,TRBJ2-5,TGCAGTGCTAGAGATTACTCCCTAGCGGGGGTCTTCCAAGAGACCCAGTACTTC,CSARDYSLAGVFQETQYF
TRBV11-1,NA,TRBD2,TRBJ2-5,TGTGCCAGCAGTAACGGGGGGACTGAGACCCAGTACTTC,CASSNGGTETQYF
TRBV6-5,many,NA,TRBJ1-6,TGTGCCAGCAGTTACGGATCAGGCCTTGTGAATTCACCCCTCCACTTT,CASSYGSGLVNSPLHF
TRBV7-8,NA,NA,TRBJ1-5,TGTGCCAGCAGCTTGCAGGGTAACAGGGATCTCCAGCCCCAGCATTTT,CASSLQGNRDLQPQHF
TRBV2,few,NA,TRBJ2-5,TGTGCCAGCTGGGGGGAGACCCAGTACTTC,CASWGETQYF
TRBV7-2,many,NA,TRBJ2-7,TGTGCCAGCAGCTTAGAGGGGGCCTACGAGCAGTACTTC,CASSLEGAYEQYF
TRBV9,NA,TRBD2,TRBJ2-5,TGTGCCAGCAGCCTGGCCCCAGCGGGGGGCGGGGAGACCCAGTACTTC,CASSLAPAGGGETQYF
TRBV5-1,few,TRBD1,TRBJ1-1,TGCGCCAGCAGCTCCTGGACAGGGGAGAACACTGAAGCTTTCTTT,CASSSWTGENTEAFF
TRBV20-1,NA,NA,TRBJ2-3,TGCAGTGCAACGGGGGCGGGGACAGATACGCAGTATTTT,CSATGAGTDTQYF
TRBV2,NA,NA,TRBJ1-4,TGTGCCGGGACTGCTGGGCCCCATCCCGAAAAACTGTTTTTT,CAGTAGPHPEKLFF
TRBV27,NA,NA,TRBJ1-5,TGTGCCAGCAGTTCGCTAAGCCAGGGAATCAATAGCAATCAGCCCCAGCATTTT,CASSSLSQGINSNQPQHF
TRBV7-7,once,NA,TRBJ2-5,TGTGCTAGCAGCTTAGGGCCTATAGAGACCCAGTACTTC,CASSLGPIETQYF
TRBV7-2,NA,NA,TRBJ2-7,TGTGCCAGCAGCTTAGCAGGGAGGTACGAGCAGTACTTC,CASSLAGRYEQYF
TRBV19,NA,TRBD2,TRBJ2-3,TGTGCCAGTAGTATAGAAGCGGGGGGCACAAGAGGAATAGATACGCAGTATTTT,CASSIEAGGTRGIDTQYF
TRBV6-2/TRBV6-3,NA,TRBD2,TRBJ2-7,TGTGCCAGCAGTTACGAGCGGGAGTATGGGCAGTACTTC,CASSYEREYGQYF
TRBV20-1,many,TRBD2,TRBJ2-1,TGCAGTGCTAAGGGGACTAGGATAGATCATGAGCAGTTCTTC,CSAKGTRIDHEQFF
TRBV15,many,NA,TRBJ1-1,TGTGCCACCAGCCCCATCGGGGTAGTGGCTTTCTTT,CATSPIGVVAFF
TRBV12-3/TRBV12-4,few,TRBD1,TRBJ1-3,TGTGCCAGCAGTTTAGGACAGGGTATGCCCGGAAACACCATATATTTT,CASSLGQGMPGNTIYF